This T cell receptor beta chain was retrieved from a study of graft-versus-host responses after intestinal transplantation. Study findings and constraints: Detected in recipient marrow were GvH clones, some of which were first observed in ileum or blood.

Germline loops: CDR1 SGHRS, CDR2 YFSETQ. The CDR3 has 14 amino acids. The germline V and J ends were trimmed by 0 bases and 7 bases, with 11 bases remaining between them. Repertoires were generated with immunoSEQ multiplex PCR, while TCRdb's copy carries only in-frame clones and drops some. The sample lists just under 65,000 clones, 90% occurring once. This clone was detected once. Its antigen remains unknown. This TCR was sampled from a human donor who was the organ donor for an intestinal transplant. The gene calls are TRBV5-1 and TRBJ2-1, with D uncertain. The sequenced sample was unstimulated CD8+ T cells sorted from spleen or lymph node cells, obtained before transplant. The CDR3: CASSLDGLRNEQFF. The CDR3 DNA is TGCGCCAGCAGCTTGGATGGGCTCCGGAATGAGCAGTTCTTC.